This TCR beta chain was obtained from a study of blood T cell repertoires in COVID-19. Study background: Some COVID-19 samples were acute and others convalescent; all came from the United States, Italy and Spain. T cells, B-cell-depleted T cells, or PBMCs supplied cDNA or gDNA.

In the original workflow: Estimation of nucleated cell counts was performed using reference gene primer amplification. The repertoire was sequenced with immunoSEQ multiplex PCR; TCRdb's copy has only in-frame clones and lacks some. Clone size and V and J calls were adopted from that table, with D and trimming inferred from the DNA. The repertoire holds approximately 280,000 clones, with around 89% as singletons. Only a few counts were recorded for this clone. Germline CDR1 and CDR2: LNHDA and SQIVND (reference sequence). V shed 7 bases, J shed 7 bases, and the junction held 6 bases outside the gene matches. The CDR3 loop spans 14 amino acids.

This chain connects TRBV19 to TRBJ1-6; TRBD1 matches at 8 bases. Sample: peripheral blood. This clonotype originated in a man aged 35 to 55 with acute or convalescent COVID-19. CDR3: CASIGQGQNSPLHF. Here the CDR3 DNA reads TGTGCCAGTATTGGACAGGGTCAGAATTCACCCCTCCACTTT.